A single sample gave rise to the 27 T cell receptor beta chains below, sequenced in a study of regulatory T cells in long-lasting Graves disease. Investigators prepared the TCR beta libraries by applying iRepertoire HTBI primers and Arm-PCR of CDR3 regions. TCRdb re-called the multiplex PCR reads through MiXCR, storing one row per CDR3 protein. Among a few hundred thousand distinct CDR3 sequences listed, roughly a fifth were seen once. Noted time point: newly diagnosed GD, antithyroid drugs for less than 3 months. TCR sequences were obtained from RNA taken from PBMCs. This specimen was peripheral blood mononuclear cells (PBMCs), taken at new diagnosis, from a patient treated with antithyroid drugs. The receptors shown here come from a female donor with Graves disease.

About this clonotype itself: A much larger clone lies a single base off, so this may be a read error. V usage is TRBV7-9 and J usage is TRBJ2-2; 8 nucleotides align to TRBD2. In germline, CDR1 is SEHNR, CDR2 FQNEAQ (reference sequence). This CDR3 spans 15 amino acids. CDR3 nucleotides: TGTGCCAGCAGCAGTAGCGGGGAGATCACCGGGGGGCTGTTTTTT. It translates to CASSSSGEITGGLFF.

This clonotype was seen many times. The chain has TRBV4-3 and TRBJ1-5; tentative D call: TRBD1 (5 bases). The CDR3 sequence is 17 residues long. Germline-derived CDR1 and CDR2 are LGHNA and YSLEER. V lost 0 bases and J 3 bases, leaving 15 bases between the germline ends. CDR3 nucleotide sequence: TGCGCCAGCAGCCAAGATTACACAGGTGACCCCAATCAGCCCCAGCATTTT. Protein product: CASSQDYTGDPNQPQHF.

This clonotype has a count of ten or more. V is TRBV12-3 or TRBV12-4 and J is TRBJ2-1; the D gene is possibly TRBD1 (5 bases). This CDR3 is 14 amino acids long. V was trimmed by 8 bases and J by 7 bases, leaving 18 bases between them. Here the CDR3 DNA reads TGTGCCAGCCGTATAGCTTTAGGGGATAATGAGCAGTTCTTC. This translates into CASRIALGDNEQFF.

This clonotype was found many times. The V and J genes are TRBV4-2 and TRBJ1-2, with D hard to call. CDR1 LGHNA and CDR2 YNFKEQ come from the germline V gene. The CDR3 consists of 15 residues. Trimming took off 4 bases at V and 3 bases at J, with 15 bases between the two ends. The DNA for the CDR3 is TGTGCCAGCAGCCGGCAGTCTTCTGGGGACTATGGCTACACCTTC. Translation: CASSRQSSGDYGYTF.

The table lists this clonotype with many counts. The gene calls are TRBV4-2 and TRBJ2-7; the match to TRBD1 covers 10 bases. CDR1 LGHNA and CDR2 YNFKEQ come from the germline V gene. The CDR3 covers 17 residues. V lost 0 bases to trimming and J lost 3 bases; unmatched junction nucleotides: 8. CDR3 DNA sequence: TGTGCCAGCAGCCAAGATCCCCGGGACAGGGGTGACTACGAGCAGTACTTC. Translation gives CASSQDPRDRGDYEQYF.

This clonotype was seen only a few times. The chain recombines TRBV19 with TRBJ2-5; 8 positions match TRBD2. The germline V gene encodes CDR1 LNHDA and CDR2 SQIVND (reference sequence). J gave up 5 bases and V 3 bases, and 5 bases lay outside the gene matches. The CDR3 is 14 residues long. CDR3 amino acids: CASSIPGGPETQYF. The CDR3 DNA reads TGTGCCAGTAGTATCCCGGGAGGGCCCGAGACCCAGTACTTC.

This clonotype has ten or more counts. The chain carries TRBV7-9 and TRBJ2-3, with 10 positions matching TRBD2. CDR1 and CDR2 (germline): SEHNR, FQNEAQ (reference sequence). With V trimmed by 5 bases and J by 3 bases, 11 bases remained unmatched. The CDR3 contains 17 residues. The chain's CDR3 is CASSPGPAGGRTDTQYF. CDR3 sequence (DNA): TGTGCCAGCAGCCCAGGGCCAGCGGGGGGGCGGACAGATACGCAGTATTTT.

On this clonotype itself: A far larger clone is off by one base, so a read error is likely. V usage is TRBV11-2 and J usage is TRBJ2-1, with TRBD1 as a possible D gene (5 bases). V gave up 1 base and J gave up 13 bases, with 14 bases separating them. The germline V gene encodes CDR1 SGHAT and CDR2 FQNNGV. The CDR3 loop spans 13 amino acids. The chain's CDR3 is CASSLAGKETQFF. The DNA for the CDR3 is TGTGCCAGCAGCTTAGCAGGGAAAGAGACCCAGTTCTTC.

V gene TRBV20-1 combines with J gene TRBJ2-3, with a weak D call TRBD1 (5 bases). V gave up 6 bases and J gave up 6 bases, with 16 bases separating them. Looked up from germline, CDR1 is DFQATT and CDR2 is SNEGSKA (reference sequence). CDR3 size: 13 residues. The CDR3 reads CSAVGPKGDTQYF. CDR3 in DNA: TGCAGTGCCGTCGGGCCAAAGGGGGATACGCAGTATTTT.

This clonotype was found many times. The chain's CDR3 is CAWSSLGYEQYF. DNA for the CDR3: TGTGCCTGGAGTTCTTTGGGCTACGAGCAGTACTTC. The chain combines TRBV30 with TRBJ2-7; the D is unclear. Germline CDR1 GTSNPN, CDR2 SVGIG (reference sequence). The CDR3 sequence is 12 residues long. V gave up 2 bases and J gave up 3 bases, with 8 bases separating them.

The sample holds one count of this clonotype. The chain employs TRBV12-3 or TRBV12-4 and TRBJ1-5; D is unresolved. The CDR3 covers 17 residues. V was pared by 6 bases and J by 0 bases, with 18 bases between. CDR3 region: CASSPPYRRDSNQPQHF. Written as DNA, the CDR3 is TGTGCCAGCAGCCCTCCCTACCGGCGGGATAGCAATCAGCCCCAGCATTTT.

With regard to this clonotype: One base away lies a much larger clone, so this may be a sequencing read error. The chain recombines TRBV5-5 with TRBJ1-1, with D perhaps matching TRBD1 (5 bases). The CDR3 has 14 amino acids. Germline CDR1 SGHKS, CDR2 YYEKEE (reference sequence). The CDR3 region is CASSLQGLNTGAFF. As DNA, the CDR3 is TGTGCCAGCAGCTTGCAGGGCCTGAACACTGGAGCTTTCTTT. Variable domain in full (rest from reference TRBV5-5 and TRBJ1-1): DAGVTQSPTHLIKTRGQQVTLRCSPISGHKSVSWYQQVLGQGPQFIFQYYEKEERGRGNFPDRFSARQFPNYSSELNVNALLLGDSALYLCASSLQGLNTGAFFGQGTRLTVV.

This chain connects TRBV7-3 to TRBJ2-3, with 9 positions matching TRBD1. V lost 5 bases and J lost 6; bases outside the gene matches: 15. CDR1 is SGHTA, CDR2 FQGTGA, per germline. The CDR3 sequence is 17 residues long. The CDR3 region is CASSPHPGQGDEDTQYF. The CDR3 DNA sequence: TGTGCCAGCAGCCCACATCCGGGACAGGGCGACGAGGATACGCAGTATTTT.

Many counts were recorded for this clonotype. The DNA for the CDR3 is TGCAGTGCTAGAGGGGGATTGGCGGGGGGGTCGTTCGAGCAGTACTTC. It yields the protein CSARGGLAGGSFEQYF. The gene calls are TRBV20-1 and TRBJ2-7; 9 nucleotides agree with TRBD2. The ends lost 1 base at V and 6 bases at J; junction bases unmatched: 13. This CDR3 has 16 residues. Germline V gene lookup returns CDR1 DFQATT and CDR2 SNEGSKA (reference sequence).

This clonotype was observed once. One base separates it from a far larger clone, so it is likely a read error. The chain has TRBV2 and TRBJ2-7; D could derive from TRBD1 or TRBD2 (6 bases each). Germline assignment: CDR1 SNHLY and CDR2 FYNNEI. This CDR3 spans 14 amino acids. CDR3 DNA sequence: TGTGCCAGCAGTCGGGGGCCGAGCTCCTACGAGCAGCACTTC. Protein sequence: CASSRGPSSYEQHF.

Concerning this clonotype: A read error may explain this, as a much larger clone is one base away. The V and J genes are TRBV29-1 and TRBJ1-2, with D possibly being TRBD1 (6 bases). The CDR3 covers 13 residues. CDR1 and CDR2 from the germline V gene are SQVTM and ANQGSEA. The V and J ends lost 7 bases and 1 base respectively, with 13 bases between them. The CDR3 spells CSAVQGVNYGYTF. In nucleotides, the CDR3 is TGCAGCGCTGTACAGGGAGTTAACTATGGCTACACCTTC.

This clonotype has ten or more counts. The chain links TRBV30 to TRBJ2-4; D call uncertain. The CDR3 runs to 12 residues. Trimming shortened V by 3 bases and J by 0 bases, and 3 bases separated the two germline ends. Germline lookup yields CDR1 GTSNPN and CDR2 SVGIG (reference sequence). CDR3 sequence (DNA): TGTGCCTGGAGCGAAGCCAAAAACATTCAGTACTTC. Translated, it gives CAWSEAKNIQYF. Using reference TRBV30 and TRBJ2-4 for the parts outside the CDR3, the full variable domain is SQTIHQWPATLVQPVGSPLSLECTVEGTSNPNLYWYRQAAGRGLQLLFYSVGIGQISSEVPQNLSASRPQDRQFILSSKKLLLSDSGFYLCAWSEAKNIQYFGAGTRLSVL.

This clonotype was detected many times. V gene TRBV3-1 combines with J gene TRBJ2-1, with 8 bases matching TRBD2. With V trimmed by 0 bases and J by 7 bases, 14 bases remained unmatched. CDR1 LGHDT and CDR2 YNNKEL come from the germline V gene (reference sequence). The CDR3 loop spans 18 amino acids. The CDR3 coding sequence is TGTGCCAGCAGCCAAGATCGGGTAGTTAGCGGGAAGTTTAATGAGCAGTTCTTC. Protein product: CASSQDRVVSGKFNEQFF.

J is TRBJ2-1 and V is TRBV24-1; D is uncertain. CDR3 length: 15 amino acids. The germline gives CDR1 KGHDR, CDR2 SFDVKD. V was cut by 3 bases and J by 5 bases, with 13 bases left in between. CDR3 sequence: CATSDMDPVNNEQFF. CDR3 DNA: TGTGCCACCAGTGATATGGACCCGGTGAACAATGAGCAGTTCTTC.

At least ten counts were recorded for this clonotype. The V call is TRBV20-1, the J call TRBJ1-1; D uncertain. Germline CDR1 reads DFQATT; CDR2 reads SNEGSKA (reference sequence). With 6 bases removed from V and 5 bases from J, the gap between germline ends came to 7 bases. This CDR3 spans 10 amino acids. CDR3 protein: CSAYRTEAFF. CDR3 DNA sequence: TGCAGTGCGTACAGAACTGAAGCTTTCTTT.

This clonotype turned up a few times. This may arise from a read error, as a much more abundant clone is one base away. The gene calls are TRBV6-5 and TRBJ2-5; D may be TRBD2 (6 bases). The CDR3 length is 13 residues. Germline assignment: CDR1 MNHEY and CDR2 SVGAGI. CDR3 residues: CASNYPGRETQYF. CDR3 DNA sequence: TGTGCCAGCAATTACCCGGGGAGGGAGACCCAGTACTTC.

The sample holds many counts of this clonotype. The chain has TRBV2 and TRBJ1-1, with 7 positions matching TRBD1. Germline loops: CDR1 SNHLY, CDR2 FYNNEI. Trimming took 6 bases from V and 0 from J; bases not matched to a gene: 7. This CDR3 has 15 amino acids. CDR3 DNA: TGTGCCAGCAGGACAGGGTCTGTTTTGAACACTGAAGCTTTCTTT. Encoded protein: CASRTGSVLNTEAFF.

The sample holds many counts of this clonotype. This chain uses TRBV7-9 with TRBJ2-5; TRBD2 might be the D (5 bases). The CDR3 is made up of 14 amino acids. Germline CDR1 is SEHNR and CDR2 is FQNEAQ (reference sequence). With 1 base removed from V and 5 bases from J, the gap between germline ends came to 11 bases. The CDR3 DNA reads as TGTGCCAGCAGCTTAGGCCAGAGGGTTGAGACCCAGTACTTC. Its protein is CASSLGQRVETQYF.

This clonotype was recorded many times. The chain carries TRBV6-2 or TRBV6-3 and TRBJ1-2; D may be TRBD1 (5 bases). The CDR3 has 15 residues. Germline CDR1 and CDR2: MNHEY and SVGEGT. V was clipped by 3 bases and J by 5 bases, with 16 bases between them. The DNA of the CDR3 is TGTGCCAGCAGTTATACCGAAGGGGAGGAGTATGGCTACACCTTC. It codes for CASSYTEGEEYGYTF.

This clonotype was counted many times. The V and J genes are TRBV7-9 and TRBJ2-1; D possibly corresponds to TRBD1 (5 bases). Per the germline V gene, CDR1 is SEHNR and CDR2 is FQNEAQ (reference sequence). The CDR3 runs 14 residues. The ends were cut back, 6 bases at V and 10 bases at J, with 19 bases in the middle. The CDR3 bases are TGTGCCAGCAGTCCCGCCGGCCCAGGGTACGAGCAGTTCTTC. Translation: CASSPAGPGYEQFF.

Only a few counts were recorded for this clonotype. The rearrangement uses TRBV4-2 and TRBJ1-2, with D unclear. CDR1 and CDR2 (germline): LGHNA, YNFKEQ. V lost 1 base and J 4 bases, leaving 13 bases between the germline ends. The CDR3 has 15 residues. In nucleotides, the CDR3 is TGTGCCAGCAGCCAAGGAATCCAGGACTCCTATGGCTACACCTTC. Its protein is CASSQGIQDSYGYTF.

This clonotype appeared many times. This rearrangement joins TRBV29-1 to TRBJ1-2; D ambiguous. The CDR3 runs to 13 residues. V was cut by 6 bases and J by 7 bases, with 18 bases left in between. Germline V gene data show CDR1 as SQVTM and CDR2 as ANQGSEA. CDR3 region: CSVAPLMGGGYTF. CDR3 sequence (DNA): TGCAGCGTGGCCCCCCTCATGGGTGGTGGCTACACCTTC.